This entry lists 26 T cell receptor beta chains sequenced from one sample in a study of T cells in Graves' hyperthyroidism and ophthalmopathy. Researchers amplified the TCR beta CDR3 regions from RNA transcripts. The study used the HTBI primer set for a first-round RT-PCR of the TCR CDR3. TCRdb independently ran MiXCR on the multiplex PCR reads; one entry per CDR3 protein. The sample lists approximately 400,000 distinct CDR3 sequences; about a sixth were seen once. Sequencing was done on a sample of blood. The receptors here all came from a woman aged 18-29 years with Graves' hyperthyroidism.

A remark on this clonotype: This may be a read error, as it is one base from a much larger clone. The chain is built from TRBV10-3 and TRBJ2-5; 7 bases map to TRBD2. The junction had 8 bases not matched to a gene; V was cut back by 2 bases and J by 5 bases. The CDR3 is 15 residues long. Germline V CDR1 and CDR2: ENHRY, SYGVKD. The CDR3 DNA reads TGTGCCATCAGTGAGGGGTTGGCGGGGGTGGAGACCCAGTACTTC. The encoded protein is CAISEGLAGVETQYF.

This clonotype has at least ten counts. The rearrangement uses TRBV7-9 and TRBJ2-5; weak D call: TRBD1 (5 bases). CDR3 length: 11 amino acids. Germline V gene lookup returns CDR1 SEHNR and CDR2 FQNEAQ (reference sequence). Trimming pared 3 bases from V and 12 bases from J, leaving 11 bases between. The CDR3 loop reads CASSFDSEEYF. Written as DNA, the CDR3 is TGTGCCAGCAGCTTTGACAGCGAAGAGTACTTC.

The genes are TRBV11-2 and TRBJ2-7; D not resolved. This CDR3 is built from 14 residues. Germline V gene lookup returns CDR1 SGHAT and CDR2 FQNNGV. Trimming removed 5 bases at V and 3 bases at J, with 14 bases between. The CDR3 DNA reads TGTGCCAGCAGCCCCTGGTTGGGTCTCTACGAGCAGTACTTC. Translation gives CASSPWLGLYEQYF. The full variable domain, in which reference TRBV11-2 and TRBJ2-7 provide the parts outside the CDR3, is EAGVAQSPRYKIIEKRQSVAFWCNPISGHATLYWYQQILGQGPKLLIQFQNNGVVDDSQLPKDRFSAERLKGVDSTLKIQPAKLEDSAVYLCASSPWLGLYEQYFGPGTRLTVT.

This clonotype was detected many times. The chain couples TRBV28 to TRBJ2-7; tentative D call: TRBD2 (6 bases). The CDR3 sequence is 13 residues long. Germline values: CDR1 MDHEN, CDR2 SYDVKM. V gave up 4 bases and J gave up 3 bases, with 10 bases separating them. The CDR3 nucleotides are TGTGCCAGCAGTTCGCGACTAGTCTACGAGCAGTACTTC. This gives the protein CASSSRLVYEQYF.

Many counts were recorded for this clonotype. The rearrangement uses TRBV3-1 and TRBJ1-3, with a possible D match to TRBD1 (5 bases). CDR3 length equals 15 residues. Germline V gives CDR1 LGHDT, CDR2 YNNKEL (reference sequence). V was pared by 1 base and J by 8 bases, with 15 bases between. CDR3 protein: CASSQVRGRADTIYF. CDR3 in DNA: TGTGCCAGCAGCCAAGTGAGGGGCAGGGCTGACACCATATATTTT.

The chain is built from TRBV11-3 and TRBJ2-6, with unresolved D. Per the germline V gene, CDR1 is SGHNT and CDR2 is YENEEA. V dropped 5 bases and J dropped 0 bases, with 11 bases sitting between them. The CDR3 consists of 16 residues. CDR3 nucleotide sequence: TGTGCCAGCAGCCCCGGCGGAAGCTCTGGGGCCAACGTCCTGACTTTC. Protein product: CASSPGGSSGANVLTF.

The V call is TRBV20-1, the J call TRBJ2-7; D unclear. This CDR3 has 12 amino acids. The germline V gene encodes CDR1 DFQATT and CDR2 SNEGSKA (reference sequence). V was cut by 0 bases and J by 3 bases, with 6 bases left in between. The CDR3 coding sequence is TGCAGTGCTAGAGATACCCTCTACGAGCAGTACTTC. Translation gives CSARDTLYEQYF.

CDR3 in amino acids: CASSQERQGEGNEQFF. The CDR3 DNA is TGCGCCAGCAGCCAAGAAAGACAGGGCGAGGGCAATGAGCAGTTCTTC. The gene calls are TRBV4-3 and TRBJ2-1, with 7 positions matching TRBD1. CDR3 size: 16 residues. V was pared by 0 bases and J by 6 bases, with 8 bases of the junction left unmatched. Germline CDR1 and CDR2: LGHNA and YSLEER.

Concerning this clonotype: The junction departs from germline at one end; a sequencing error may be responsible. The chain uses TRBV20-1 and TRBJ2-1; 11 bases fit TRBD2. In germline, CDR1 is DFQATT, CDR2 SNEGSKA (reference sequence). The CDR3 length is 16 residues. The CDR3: CSARETSGNSYSEQFF. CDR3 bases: TGCAGTGCTAGAGAGACTAGCGGGAATTCCTACAGTGAGCAGTTCTTC.

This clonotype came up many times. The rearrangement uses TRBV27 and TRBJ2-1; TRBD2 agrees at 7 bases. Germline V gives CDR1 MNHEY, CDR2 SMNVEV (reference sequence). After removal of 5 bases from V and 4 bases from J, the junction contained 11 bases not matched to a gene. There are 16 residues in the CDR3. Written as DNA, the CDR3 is TGTGCCAGCAGTCCCCATCCCGGGACTATTTACAATGAGCAGTTCTTC. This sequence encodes CASSPHPGTIYNEQFF.

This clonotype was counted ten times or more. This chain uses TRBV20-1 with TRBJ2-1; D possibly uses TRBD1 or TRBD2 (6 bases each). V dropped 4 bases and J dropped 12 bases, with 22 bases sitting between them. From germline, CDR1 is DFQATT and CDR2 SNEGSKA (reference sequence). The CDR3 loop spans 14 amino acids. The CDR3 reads CSATTTRGLEGQFF. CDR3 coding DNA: TGCAGTGCTACAACCACCCGGGGGCTCGAGGGGCAGTTCTTC.

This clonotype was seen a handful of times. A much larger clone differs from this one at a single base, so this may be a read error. CDR3 nucleotides: TGTGCCAGCAGCTTAAGGCAGGGGGCCCGAATTAGCACAGATACGCAGTATTTT. Translated: CASSLRQGARISTDTQYF. V usage is TRBV11-2 and J usage is TRBJ2-3, with 8 positions matching TRBD1. Germline trimming cut 2 bases from V and 0 bases from J; bases unmatched to any gene: 10. This CDR3 comprises 18 residues. Germline CDR1 reads SGHAT; CDR2 reads FQNNGV.

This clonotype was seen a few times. Here the CDR3 DNA reads TGTGCCAGCAGCCAAGCACTAGCGGGAGAGGAGGAGACCCAGTACTTC. This encodes CASSQALAGEEETQYF. The chain recombines TRBV4-2 with TRBJ2-5; 11 bases map to TRBD2. Germline V gene data show CDR1 as LGHNA and CDR2 as YNFKEQ. This CDR3 contains 16 residues. Trimming at V came to 1 base and at J to 5 bases, leaving 6 bases not matched to a gene.

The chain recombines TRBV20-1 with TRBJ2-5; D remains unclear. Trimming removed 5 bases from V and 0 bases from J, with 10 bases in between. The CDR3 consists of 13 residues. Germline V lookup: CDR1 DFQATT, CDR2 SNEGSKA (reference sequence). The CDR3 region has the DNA TGCAGTGCTCTCTTGGGGTACCAAGAGACCCAGTACTTC. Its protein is CSALLGYQETQYF.

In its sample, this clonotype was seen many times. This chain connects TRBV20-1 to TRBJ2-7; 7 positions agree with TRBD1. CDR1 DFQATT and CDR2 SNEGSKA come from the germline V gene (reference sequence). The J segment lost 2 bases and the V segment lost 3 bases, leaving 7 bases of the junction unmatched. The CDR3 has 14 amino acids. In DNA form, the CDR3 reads TGCAGTGCTAGTATGGCAGGGGGTGCCTACGAGCAGTACTTC. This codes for CSASMAGGAYEQYF.

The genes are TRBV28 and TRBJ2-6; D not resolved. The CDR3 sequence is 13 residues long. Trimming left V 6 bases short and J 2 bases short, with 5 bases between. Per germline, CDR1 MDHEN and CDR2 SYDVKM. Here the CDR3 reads CASRSPGANVLTF. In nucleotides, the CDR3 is TGTGCCAGCAGGAGCCCTGGGGCCAACGTCCTGACTTTC.

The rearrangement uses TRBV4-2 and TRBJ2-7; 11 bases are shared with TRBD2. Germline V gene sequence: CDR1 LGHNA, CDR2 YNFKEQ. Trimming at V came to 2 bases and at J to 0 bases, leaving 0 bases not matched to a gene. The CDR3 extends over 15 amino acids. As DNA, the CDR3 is TGTGCCAGCAGCCAAACTAGCGGGGGCTCCTACGAGCAGTACTTC. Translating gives CASSQTSGGSYEQYF.

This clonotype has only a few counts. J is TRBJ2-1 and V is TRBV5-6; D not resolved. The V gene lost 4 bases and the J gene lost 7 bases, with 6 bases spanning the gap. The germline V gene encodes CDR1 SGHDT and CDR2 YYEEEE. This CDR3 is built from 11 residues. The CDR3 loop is CASSEQNEQFF. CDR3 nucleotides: TGTGCCAGCAGCGAACAGAATGAGCAGTTCTTC.

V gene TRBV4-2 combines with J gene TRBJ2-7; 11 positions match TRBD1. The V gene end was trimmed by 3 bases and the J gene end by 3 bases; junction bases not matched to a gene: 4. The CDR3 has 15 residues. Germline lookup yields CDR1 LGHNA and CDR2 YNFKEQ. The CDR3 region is CASSQGDRGFYEQYF. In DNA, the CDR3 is TGTGCCAGCAGCCAGGGGGACAGGGGGTTCTACGAGCAGTACTTC.

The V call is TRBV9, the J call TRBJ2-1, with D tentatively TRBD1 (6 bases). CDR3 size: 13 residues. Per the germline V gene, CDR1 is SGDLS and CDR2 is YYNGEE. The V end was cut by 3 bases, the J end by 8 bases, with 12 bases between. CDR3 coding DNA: TGTGCCAGCAGCGAGGGCAGGGGTTATGAGCAGTTCTTC. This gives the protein CASSEGRGYEQFF.

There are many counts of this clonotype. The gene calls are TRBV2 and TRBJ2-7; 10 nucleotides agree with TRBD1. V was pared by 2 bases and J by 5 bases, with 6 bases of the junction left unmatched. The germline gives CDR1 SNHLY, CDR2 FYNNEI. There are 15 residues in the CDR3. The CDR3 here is CASSESGTGVHEQYF. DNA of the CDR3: TGTGCCAGCAGTGAATCCGGGACAGGGGTTCACGAGCAGTACTTC.

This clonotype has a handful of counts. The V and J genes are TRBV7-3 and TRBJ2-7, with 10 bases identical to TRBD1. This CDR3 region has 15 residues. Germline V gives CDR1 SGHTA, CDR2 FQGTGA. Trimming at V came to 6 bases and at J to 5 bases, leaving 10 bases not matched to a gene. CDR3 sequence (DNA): TGTGCCAGCAGTTCGAGCGGGACAGGGGCTAACGAGCAGTACTTC. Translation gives CASSSSGTGANEQYF.

The chain's CDR3 is CSVGDPRGAFF. CDR3 coding DNA: TGCAGCGTTGGGGATCCGAGGGGCGCTTTCTTT. The rearrangement uses TRBV29-1 and TRBJ1-1; D might be TRBD1 (5 bases). Germline V gives CDR1 SQVTM, CDR2 ANQGSEA. The V end lost 4 bases, the J end lost 11 bases, and 14 bases lay between the germline ends. CDR3 size: 11 residues.

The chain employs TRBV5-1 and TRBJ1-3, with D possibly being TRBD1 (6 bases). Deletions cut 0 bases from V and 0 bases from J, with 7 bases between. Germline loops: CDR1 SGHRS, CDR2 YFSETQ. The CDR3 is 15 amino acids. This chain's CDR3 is CASSLGTASGNTIYF. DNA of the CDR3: TGCGCCAGCAGCTTGGGGACAGCCTCTGGAAACACCATATATTTT.

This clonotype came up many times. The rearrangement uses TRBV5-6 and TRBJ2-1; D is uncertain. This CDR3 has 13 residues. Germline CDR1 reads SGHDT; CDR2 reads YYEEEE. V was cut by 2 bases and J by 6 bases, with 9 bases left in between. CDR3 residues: CASSFGRPNEQFF. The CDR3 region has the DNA TGTGCCAGCAGCTTCGGCAGGCCCAATGAGCAGTTCTTC. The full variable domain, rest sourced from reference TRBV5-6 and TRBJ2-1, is DAGVTQSPTHLIKTRGQQVTLRCSPKSGHDTVSWYQQALGQGPQFIFQYYEEEERQRGNFPDRFSGHQFPNYSSELNVNALLLGDSALYLCASSFGRPNEQFFGPGTRLTVL.

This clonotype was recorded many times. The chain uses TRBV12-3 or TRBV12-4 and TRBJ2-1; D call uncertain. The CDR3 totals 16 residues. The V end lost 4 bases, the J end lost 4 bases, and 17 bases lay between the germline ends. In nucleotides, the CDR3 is TGTGCCAGCAGTTATATGTCAGGAAGAGGTTACAATGAGCAGTTCTTC. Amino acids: CASSYMSGRGYNEQFF.